This TCR beta chain was observed in a study of blood T cell repertoires in COVID-19. The germline gives CDR1 SGHVS, CDR2 FQNEAQ. J lost 10 bases, V lost 5 bases, and 10 bases had no gene match. The CDR3 consists of 14 residues. The method was immunoSEQ multiplex PCR; TCRdb's version includes in-frame clones alone and lacks a portion of them. The data contain about 300,000 clones, about 91% of them seen just once; the ten biggest clones take up roughly 6.9%. Material for sequencing was peripheral blood. This sequence originates from a woman under 40 who had recovered from COVID-19. The rearrangement uses TRBV7-8 and TRBJ1-4, with 7 bases aligning to TRBD1. DNA for the CDR3: TGTGCCAGCAGCCCGGGACAGAGGGTCGGAAAACTGTTTTTT. It encodes CASSPGQRVGKLFF.